The source of this T cell receptor beta chain is a study of cytomegalovirus exposure and HLA in healthy donors. Findings and caveats of the study: Data from an earlier analysis indicated that most TCR beta V segments were productive either about 87% or about 30% of the time.

For this clone: No antigen is known for it.

CDR1 and CDR2 (germline): SGHRS, YFSETQ. V lost 1 base and J lost 2, with 13 bases in between. The CDR3 loop spans 16 amino acids. PCR used 60 Vbeta primers and 13 Jbeta primers. Only in-frame clones appear in the TCRdb table, and some are missing; sequencing was by immunoSEQ multiplex PCR. The sample lists around 300,000 clones, under 80% occurring once. Sequencing was carried out using PBMCs. The J gene is TRBJ2-1, the V gene TRBV5-1, with unresolved D. This clonotype was obtained from a female donor in good health and CMV-seronegative. For the CDR3, the DNA is TGCGCCAGCAGCTTGATGGGCCTACCCACCTACAATGAGCAGTTCTTC. Its protein is CASSLMGLPTYNEQFF.